This T cell receptor beta chain was recovered during a study of blood T cell repertoires in COVID-19. Study at large: Material from acute and convalescent COVID-19 was sourced from the United States, Italy and Spain. PBMCs, B-cell-depleted T cells, or T cells provided the cDNA or gDNA that made up the material.

In this sample, this clone turned up once. Per the study methods: The authors estimated nucleated cell counts from reference gene primer amplification. The repertoire was sequenced with immunoSEQ multiplex PCR; TCRdb's copy has only in-frame clones and lacks some. V and J calls plus clone size are reproduced from that table; the DNA served to infer D and trimming. Of about 46,000 clones in the sample, over 80% were seen once. Germline CDR1 is LNHDA and CDR2 is SQIVND (reference sequence). This CDR3 contains 16 residues. The V gene end was trimmed by 3 bases and the J gene end by 5 bases; junction bases not matched to a gene: 5.

Input material: peripheral blood. This sequence was found in a human donor with active COVID-19. The donor label of this sample is uncertain. The J gene is TRBJ2-5, the V gene TRBV19, with 14 bases aligning to TRBD2. The CDR3 loop is CASSIGTSGGGETQYF. CDR3 DNA: TGTGCCAGTAGTATCGGGACTAGCGGGGGTGGGGAGACCCAGTACTTC.